The 3 T cell receptor beta chains reported below all come from one sample, sequenced in a study of shared clonotypes between healthy human individuals. CD45RO-negative CD8 cells positively selected for CCR7 made up the naive population, which excluded terminally differentiated effector memory CD45RA+ cells. Here immunoSEQ multiplex PCR was the method, and the copy in TCRdb shows in-frame clones only, minus some. The sample consists of roughly 2.1 million clones, 90% to 95% of them appearing once. The sequenced sample was naive CD8+ T cells from PBMCs. The receptors were sampled from a man younger than 35 in good health. Some clones in this sample may be carry-over from other donors' samples.

This chain connects TRBV9 to TRBJ2-7, with a tentative D call TRBD2 (7 bases). Trimming took 4 bases from V and 2 from J, leaving 22 bases between them. CDR3 length equals 17 residues. Germline CDR1 reads SGDLS; CDR2 reads YYNGEE. For the CDR3, the DNA is TGTGCCAGCAGCCCCAGGGGAGGGGTAGAAGCGGCCTACGAGCAGTACTTC. As protein: CASSPRGGVEAAYEQYF.

A remark on this clone: This CDR3 is also generated by other DNA sequences in the sample. This chain links TRBV28 with TRBJ2-7, with D maybe TRBD2 (6 bases). This CDR3 has 14 residues. V lost 5 bases to trimming and J lost 3 bases, with 14 bases between them. Germline values: CDR1 MDHEN, CDR2 SYDVKM. The CDR3 DNA sequence: TGTGCCAGCAGTCCCCCCGGGACTCGCTACGAGCAGTACTTC. Encoded protein: CASSPPGTRYEQYF.

The rearrangement joins TRBV20-1 to TRBJ1-2; D gene uncertain. V was shortened by 0 bases and J by 8 bases, with 7 bases between the two germline ends. The CDR3 runs to 11 residues. The germline V gene has CDR1 DFQATT and CDR2 SNEGSKA (reference sequence). CDR3 in DNA: TGCAGTGCTAGAGAGGGAAAGGGCTACACCTTC. The encoded protein is CSAREGKGYTF.